This section outlines one T cell receptor (beta chain) sequence together with its context. CDR1 PRHDT and CDR2 FYEKMQ come from the germline V gene (reference sequence). Trimming cost V 5 bases and J 3 bases; bases outside gene matches: 7. The CDR3 contains 15 residues. This specimen belongs to a study of blood T cell repertoires in COVID-19. The protocol was immunoSEQ multiplex PCR, while the TCRdb copy is restricted to in-frame clones and leaves out a portion. There are 450,000 to 500,000 clones in the sample; roughly 87% occur only once, and about 0.7% lies in the top ten. What was sequenced was PBMCs or T cells enriched from blood (not recorded which). The J gene is TRBJ2-7, the V gene TRBV13; 10 nucleotides agree with TRBD1. This clonotype was sampled from a young woman who had recovered from COVID-19. In nucleotides, the CDR3 is TGTGCCAGCAGCCCTAGGACAGGGGGAGGCTACGAGCAGTACTTC. Translated, it gives CASSPRTGGGYEQYF.